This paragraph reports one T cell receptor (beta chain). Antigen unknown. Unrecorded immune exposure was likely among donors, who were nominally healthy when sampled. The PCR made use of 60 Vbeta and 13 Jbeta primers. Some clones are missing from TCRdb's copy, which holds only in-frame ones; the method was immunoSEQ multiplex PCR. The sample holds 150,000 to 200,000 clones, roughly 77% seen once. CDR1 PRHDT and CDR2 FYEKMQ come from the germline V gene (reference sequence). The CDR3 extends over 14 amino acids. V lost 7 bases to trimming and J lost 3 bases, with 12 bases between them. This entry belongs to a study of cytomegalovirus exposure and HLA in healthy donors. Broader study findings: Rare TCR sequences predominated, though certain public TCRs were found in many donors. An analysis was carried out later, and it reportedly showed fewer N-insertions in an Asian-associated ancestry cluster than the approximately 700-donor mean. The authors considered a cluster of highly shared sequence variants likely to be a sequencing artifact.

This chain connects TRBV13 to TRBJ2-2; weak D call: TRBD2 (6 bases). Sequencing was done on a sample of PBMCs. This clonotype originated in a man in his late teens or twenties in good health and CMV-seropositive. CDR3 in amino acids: CASKSGLDTGELFF. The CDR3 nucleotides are TGTGCCAGCAAGAGCGGGTTGGACACCGGGGAGCTGTTTTTT.